Listed here are 5 T cell receptor beta chains from one sample, sequenced in a study of blood T cells in healthy people across ages. A second PCR of roughly 6 to 12 cycles used a sample-barcoded 5' primer and a J-beta primer mix. TCRdb used MiXCR to reprocess the 5' RACE reads, holding one entry per CDR3 protein. The sample carries 950,000 to 1,200,000 distinct CDR3 sequences, roughly two fifths recorded once. Material: blood. These receptors all stem from a man between 18 and 35 years old in good health.

This clonotype was picked up many times. This sequence joins TRBV11-2 and TRBJ2-3, with 7 bases aligning to TRBD2. The CDR3 loop spans 15 amino acids. Germline assignment: CDR1 SGHAT and CDR2 FQNNGV. V gave up 5 bases and J gave up 3 bases; unmatched junction bases: 8. The CDR3 DNA reads TGTGCCAGCAGCCAGGCGGGGGTGGGGACAGATACGCAGTATTTT. Its translation is CASSQAGVGTDTQYF.

This clonotype was observed a few times. This rearrangement joins TRBV5-1 to TRBJ1-5; tentatively, D is TRBD1 (5 bases). Trimming took 0 bases from V and 0 from J, leaving 16 bases between them. The CDR3 has 18 amino acids. Germline CDR1 reads SGHRS; CDR2 reads YFSETQ. CDR3 in amino acids: CASSLVPLDRYSNQPQHF. The CDR3 nucleotides are TGCGCCAGCAGCTTGGTCCCCCTTGACAGATATAGCAATCAGCCCCAGCATTTT.

This clonotype was recorded many times. The chain couples TRBV14 to TRBJ2-5; D gene uncertain. The CDR3 has 13 residues. With 0 bases removed from V and 6 bases from J, the gap between germline ends came to 8 bases. Germline-derived CDR1 and CDR2 are SGHDN and FVKESK. The CDR3 DNA follows: TGTGCCAGCAGCCAAGAGGCCTTAAAGACCCAGTACTTC. Its protein product is CASSQEALKTQYF.

V and J are TRBV4-3 and TRBJ2-5; D is uncertain. Germline V lookup: CDR1 LGHNA, CDR2 YSLEER. This CDR3 comprises 14 residues. Between the trimmed V and J ends, which lost 0 bases and 5 bases, there was a span of 10 bases. The CDR3 nucleotides read TGCGCCAGCAGCCAAGAACTGCGCGCTGAGACCCAGTACTTC. This encodes CASSQELRAETQYF.

The V call is TRBV3-1, the J call TRBJ1-4; the match to TRBD1 covers 8 bases. CDR3 size: 17 residues. The V segment lost 2 bases and the J segment 5 bases; nucleotides outside the gene matches: 10. Germline values: CDR1 LGHDT, CDR2 YNNKEL (reference sequence). CDR3 bases: TGTGCCAGCAGCCAATCACTGCAGGGGGCGCGAAATGAAAAACTGTTTTTT. This codes for CASSQSLQGARNEKLFF. The full variable domain, rest sourced from reference TRBV3-1 and TRBJ1-4, is DTAVSQTPKYLVTQMGNDKSIKCEQNLGHDTMYWYKQDSKKFLKIMFSYNNKELIINETVPNRFSPKSPDKAHLNLHINSLELGDSAVYFCASSQSLQGARNEKLFFGSGTQLSVL.